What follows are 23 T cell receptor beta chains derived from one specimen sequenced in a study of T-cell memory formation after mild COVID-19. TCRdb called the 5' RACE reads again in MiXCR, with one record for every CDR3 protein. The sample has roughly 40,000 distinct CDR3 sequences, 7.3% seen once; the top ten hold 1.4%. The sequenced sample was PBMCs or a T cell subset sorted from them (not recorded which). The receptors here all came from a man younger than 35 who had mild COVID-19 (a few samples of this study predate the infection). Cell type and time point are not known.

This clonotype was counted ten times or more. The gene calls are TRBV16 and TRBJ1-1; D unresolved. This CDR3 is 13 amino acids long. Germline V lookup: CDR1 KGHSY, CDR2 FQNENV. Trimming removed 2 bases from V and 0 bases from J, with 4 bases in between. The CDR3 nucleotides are TGTGCCAGCAGCCAAACCTTGAACACTGAAGCTTTCTTT. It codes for CASSQTLNTEAFF.

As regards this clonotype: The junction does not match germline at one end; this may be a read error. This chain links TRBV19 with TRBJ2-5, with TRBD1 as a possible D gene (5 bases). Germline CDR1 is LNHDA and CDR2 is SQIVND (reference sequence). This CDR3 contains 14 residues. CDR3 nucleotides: TGTGCCAGTAGTATAGGACAGACAAGAGAGGCCCAGTACTTC. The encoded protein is CASSIGQTREAQYF.

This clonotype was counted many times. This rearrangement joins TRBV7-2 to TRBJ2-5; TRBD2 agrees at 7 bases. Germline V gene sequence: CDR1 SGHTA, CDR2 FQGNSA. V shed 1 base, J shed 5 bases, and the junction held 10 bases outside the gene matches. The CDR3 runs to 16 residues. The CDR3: CASSLVRLASGETQYF. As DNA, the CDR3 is TGTGCCAGCAGCTTAGTACGACTAGCCTCCGGGGAGACCCAGTACTTC.

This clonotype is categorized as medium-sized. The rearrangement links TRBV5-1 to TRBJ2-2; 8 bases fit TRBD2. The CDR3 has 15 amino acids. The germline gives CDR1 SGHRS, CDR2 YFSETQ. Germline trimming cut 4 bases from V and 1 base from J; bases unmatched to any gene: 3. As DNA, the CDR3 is TGCGCCAGCAGCCGTAGCGGGGTGAACACCGGGGAGCTGTTTTTT. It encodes CASSRSGVNTGELFF.

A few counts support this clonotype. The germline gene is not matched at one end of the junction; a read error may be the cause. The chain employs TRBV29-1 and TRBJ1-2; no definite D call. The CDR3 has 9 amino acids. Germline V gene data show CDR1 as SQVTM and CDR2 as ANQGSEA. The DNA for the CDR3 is TGCAGCGCCAGACCCGGCCTATTGTTC. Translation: CSARPGLLF.

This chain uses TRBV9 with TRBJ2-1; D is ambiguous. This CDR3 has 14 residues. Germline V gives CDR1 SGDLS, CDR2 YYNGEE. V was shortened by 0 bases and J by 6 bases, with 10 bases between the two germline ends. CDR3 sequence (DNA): TGTGCCAGCAGCGTAGGGTCCAAGGTCAATGAGCAGTTCTTC. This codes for CASSVGSKVNEQFF.

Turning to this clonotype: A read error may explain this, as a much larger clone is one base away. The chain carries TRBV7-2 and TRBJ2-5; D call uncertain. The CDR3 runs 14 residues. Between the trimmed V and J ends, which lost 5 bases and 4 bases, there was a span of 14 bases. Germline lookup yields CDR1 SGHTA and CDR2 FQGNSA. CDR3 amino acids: CASSPRMSLETQYF. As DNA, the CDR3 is TGTGCCAGCAGCCCCAGGATGAGCCTAGAGACCCAGTACTTC.

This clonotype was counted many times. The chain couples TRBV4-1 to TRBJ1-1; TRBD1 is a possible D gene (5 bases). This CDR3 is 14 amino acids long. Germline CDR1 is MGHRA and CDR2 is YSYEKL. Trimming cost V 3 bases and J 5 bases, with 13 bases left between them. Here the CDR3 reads CASSQIRAGTEAFF. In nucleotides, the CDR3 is TGCGCCAGCAGCCAGATCAGGGCTGGGACTGAAGCTTTCTTT.

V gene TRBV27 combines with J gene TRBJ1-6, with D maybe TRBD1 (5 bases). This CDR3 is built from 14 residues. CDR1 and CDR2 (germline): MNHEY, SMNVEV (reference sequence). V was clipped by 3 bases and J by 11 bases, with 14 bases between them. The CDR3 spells CASSFTPPGTPLHF. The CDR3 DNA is TGTGCCAGCAGTTTTACCCCCCCAGGGACACCCCTCCACTTT.

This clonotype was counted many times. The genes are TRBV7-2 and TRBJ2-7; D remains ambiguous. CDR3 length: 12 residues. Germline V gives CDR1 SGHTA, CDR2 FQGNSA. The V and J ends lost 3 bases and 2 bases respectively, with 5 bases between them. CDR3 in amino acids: CASSFLPYEQYF. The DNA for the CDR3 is TGTGCCAGCAGCTTCCTCCCCTACGAGCAGTACTTC.

The DNA of the CDR3 is TGCGCCAGCAGCCCCGACAGGAATGAAAAACTGTTTTTT. Translating it yields CASSPDRNEKLFF. The rearrangement links TRBV5-1 to TRBJ1-4, with D possibly matching TRBD1 (6 bases). V was cut by 4 bases and J by 5 bases, with 9 bases left in between. Germline loops: CDR1 SGHRS, CDR2 YFSETQ. The CDR3 runs 13 residues.

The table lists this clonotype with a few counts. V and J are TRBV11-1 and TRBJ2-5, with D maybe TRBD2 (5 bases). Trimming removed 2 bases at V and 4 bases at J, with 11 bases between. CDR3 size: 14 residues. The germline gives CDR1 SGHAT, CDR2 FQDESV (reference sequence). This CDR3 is CASSLTLAAETQYF. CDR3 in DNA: TGTGCCAGCAGCTTAACTCTAGCTGCAGAGACCCAGTACTTC.

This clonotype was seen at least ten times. CDR3 region: CASTPWTGSANEQFF. The CDR3 nucleotides are TGCGCCAGCACACCCTGGACAGGGTCGGCCAATGAGCAGTTCTTC. V usage is TRBV5-1 and J usage is TRBJ2-1; 8 nucleotides agree with TRBD1. The CDR3 has 15 amino acids. In germline, CDR1 is SGHRS, CDR2 YFSETQ. V shed 6 bases and J 6 bases; nucleotides not matched to a gene: 11.

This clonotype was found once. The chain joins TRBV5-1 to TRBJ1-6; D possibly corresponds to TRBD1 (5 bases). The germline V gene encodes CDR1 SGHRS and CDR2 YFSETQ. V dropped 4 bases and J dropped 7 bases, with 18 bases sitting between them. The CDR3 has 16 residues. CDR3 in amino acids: CASSPFRTWENSPLHF. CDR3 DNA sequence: TGCGCCAGCAGCCCCTTTCGGACATGGGAGAATTCACCCCTCCACTTT.

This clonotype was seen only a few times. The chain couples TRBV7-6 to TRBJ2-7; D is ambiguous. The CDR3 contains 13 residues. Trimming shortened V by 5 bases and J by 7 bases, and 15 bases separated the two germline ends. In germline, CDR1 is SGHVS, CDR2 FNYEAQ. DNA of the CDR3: TGTGCCAGCAGCCCCATATCATTTGGGGAGCAGTACGTC. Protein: CASSPISFGEQYV.

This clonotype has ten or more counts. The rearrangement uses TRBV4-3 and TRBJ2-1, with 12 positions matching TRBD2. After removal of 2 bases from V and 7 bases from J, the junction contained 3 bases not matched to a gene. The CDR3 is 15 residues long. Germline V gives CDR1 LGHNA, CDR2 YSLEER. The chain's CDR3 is CASSQPSGGVNEQFF. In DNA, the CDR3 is TGCGCCAGCAGCCAACCTAGCGGGGGGGTAAATGAGCAGTTCTTC.

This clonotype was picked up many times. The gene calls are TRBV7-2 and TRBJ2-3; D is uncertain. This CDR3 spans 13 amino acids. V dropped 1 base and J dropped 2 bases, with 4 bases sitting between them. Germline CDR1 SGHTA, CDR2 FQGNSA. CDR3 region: CASSLGATDTQYF. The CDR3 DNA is TGTGCCAGCAGCTTAGGCGCCACAGATACGCAGTATTTT.

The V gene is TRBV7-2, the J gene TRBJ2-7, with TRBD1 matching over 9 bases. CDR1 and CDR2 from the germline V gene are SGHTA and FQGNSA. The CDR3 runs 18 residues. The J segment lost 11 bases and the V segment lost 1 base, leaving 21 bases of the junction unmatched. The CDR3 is CASSLVGFPGTGSLVEYF. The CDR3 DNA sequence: TGTGCCAGCAGCTTAGTAGGCTTCCCAGGGACAGGGAGCTTGGTTGAGTACTTC.

DNA for the CDR3: TGCAGTGCTAGACGGGACAGCTTTGAAAAACTGTTTTTT. It yields the protein CSARRDSFEKLFF. The V call is TRBV20-1, the J call TRBJ1-4, with 7 bases identical to TRBD1. CDR1 DFQATT and CDR2 SNEGSKA come from the germline V gene (reference sequence). The CDR3 runs 13 residues. V trimming: 2 bases; J trimming: 7 bases; junction bases outside the gene matches: 4.

In nucleotides, the CDR3 is TGTGCCAGCAGCGTAGCTGCTAGCGCCCGCCAAGAGACCCAGTACTTC. Translating gives CASSVAASARQETQYF. The chain has TRBV9 and TRBJ2-5, with D possibly TRBD2 on 6 matching bases. This CDR3 contains 16 residues. The germline V gene encodes CDR1 SGDLS and CDR2 YYNGEE. V lost 0 bases to trimming and J lost 1 base, with 13 bases between them.

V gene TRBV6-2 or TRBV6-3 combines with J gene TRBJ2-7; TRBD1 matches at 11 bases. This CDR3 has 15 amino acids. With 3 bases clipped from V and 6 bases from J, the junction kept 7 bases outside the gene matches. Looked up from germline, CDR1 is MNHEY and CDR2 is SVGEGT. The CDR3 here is CASSYAGQGEFEQYV. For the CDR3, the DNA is TGTGCCAGCAGTTATGCGGGACAGGGGGAATTCGAGCAGTACGTC.

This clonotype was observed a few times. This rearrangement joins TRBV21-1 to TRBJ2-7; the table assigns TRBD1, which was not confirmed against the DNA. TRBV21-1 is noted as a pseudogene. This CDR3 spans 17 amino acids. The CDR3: CASSKAGGTESSYEQYV. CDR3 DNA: TGTGCCAGCAGCAAAGCAGGGGGGACAGAGAGCTCCTACGAGCAGTACGTC.

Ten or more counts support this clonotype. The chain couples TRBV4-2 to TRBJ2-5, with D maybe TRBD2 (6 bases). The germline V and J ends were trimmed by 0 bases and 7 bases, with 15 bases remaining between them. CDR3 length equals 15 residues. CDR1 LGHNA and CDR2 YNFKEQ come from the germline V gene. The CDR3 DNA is TGTGCCAGCAGCCAAGAGGGCCCGGCGGGGTTGACCCAGTACTTC. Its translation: CASSQEGPAGLTQYF.